These 28 T cell receptor beta chains share one sample of origin, sequenced in a study of blood T cell repertoires in COVID-19. Assay: immunoSEQ multiplex PCR; the TCRdb copy retains only in-frame clones and omits some. This sample has approximately 140,000 clones, with about 70% found just once. The source material was peripheral blood. These receptors were taken from an elderly man with acute or convalescent COVID-19.

This chain uses TRBV6-1 with TRBJ2-2; 7 bases map to TRBD1. CDR1 and CDR2 (germline): MNHNS, SASEGT. V was clipped by 2 bases and J by 3 bases; unmatched bases: 3. The CDR3 runs 15 residues. In nucleotides, the CDR3 is TGTGCCAGCAGTGAAAGACAGGGATACACCGGGGAGCTGTTTTTT. Translation gives CASSERQGYTGELFF.

CDR3 bases: TGTGCCAGCAGCTCGAGAATACCGGGCTCCTACGAGCAGTACTTC. Amino acids: CASSSRIPGSYEQYF. The gene calls are TRBV5-6 and TRBJ2-7; D ambiguous. This CDR3 spans 15 amino acids. Trimming stripped 3 bases from V and 0 bases from J, with 13 bases between. Germline V gene lookup returns CDR1 SGHDT and CDR2 YYEEEE.

This chain links TRBV7-8 with TRBJ2-5, with 7 bases fitting TRBD1. The J segment lost 2 bases and the V segment lost 5 bases, leaving 17 bases of the junction unmatched. Germline CDR1 SGHVS, CDR2 FQNEAQ. This CDR3 spans 18 amino acids. The CDR3 reads CASSLRPPNRDSQETQYF. DNA of the CDR3: TGTGCCAGCAGCCTACGACCGCCCAACCGGGACAGTCAAGAGACCCAGTACTTC.

This rearrangement joins TRBV7-9 to TRBJ2-7, with 11 bases matching TRBD1. The CDR3 runs 16 residues. Germline V CDR1 and CDR2: SEHNR, FQNEAQ (reference sequence). V dropped 3 bases and J dropped 5; count of bases not matched to a gene: 9. The DNA of the CDR3 is TGTGCCAGCAGCTTCCGGACAGGGGGCGGTTTTAACGAGCAGTACTTC. Its translation: CASSFRTGGGFNEQYF.

V and J are TRBV5-5 and TRBJ1-4, with 9 positions matching TRBD1. CDR1 is SGHKS and CDR2 is YYEKEE in the germline V gene (reference sequence). J gave up 7 bases and V 6 bases, and 4 bases lay outside the gene matches. This CDR3 comprises 13 residues. The CDR3 DNA reads as TGTGCCAGCACCGGGACAGGGCGTGAAAAACTGTTTTTT. Translated, it gives CASTGTGREKLFF.

In its sample, this clone was seen once. V usage is TRBV7-2 and J usage is TRBJ2-7; TRBD1 is a possible D gene (5 bases). This CDR3 has 14 residues. The germline V and J ends were trimmed by 8 bases and 4 bases, with 18 bases remaining between them. The germline V gene has CDR1 SGHTA and CDR2 FQGNSA. CDR3 sequence: CASANQGGLYEQYF. The CDR3 DNA reads as TGTGCCAGCGCAAACCAGGGCGGTCTATACGAGCAGTACTTC.

The chain is built from TRBV19 and TRBJ1-5; unclear D gene. Germline V CDR1 and CDR2: LNHDA, SQIVND (reference sequence). The CDR3 spans 13 residues. Trimming removed 4 bases from V and 9 bases from J, with 13 bases in between. The CDR3 DNA reads TGTGCCAGTAGTAAAAGGGAGGCAGGGCCCCAGCATTTT. Amino acid sequence: CASSKREAGPQHF.

V is TRBV19 and J is TRBJ1-5, with TRBD1 matching over 8 bases. The CDR3 covers 13 residues. The J segment lost 4 bases and the V segment lost 6 bases, leaving 2 bases of the junction unmatched. Germline V lookup: CDR1 LNHDA, CDR2 SQIVND (reference sequence). The CDR3 DNA reads as TGTGCCAGTAGGGACAGGGCTAATCAGCCCCAGCATTTT. It specifies CASRDRANQPQHF.

V gene TRBV6-6 combines with J gene TRBJ2-4, with 8 bases aligning to TRBD2. Germline V gene lookup returns CDR1 MNHNY and CDR2 SVGAGI (reference sequence). There are 15 residues in the CDR3. With V trimmed by 3 bases and J by 4 bases, 5 bases remained unmatched. The CDR3 coding sequence is TGTGCCAGCAGTTATTGGGCGGGGGGAAAAAACATTCAGTACTTC. This gives the protein CASSYWAGGKNIQYF.

V gene TRBV5-1 combines with J gene TRBJ1-6; D perhaps matches TRBD1 (6 bases). The CDR3 runs to 13 residues. V was pared by 4 bases and J by 7 bases, with 9 bases between. Germline V gene sequence: CDR1 SGHRS, CDR2 YFSETQ. The CDR3 is CASSTGQNSPLHF. The CDR3 bases are TGCGCCAGCAGCACCGGACAGAATTCACCCCTCCACTTT.

The J gene is TRBJ2-2, the V gene TRBV11-3; no firm D call. V lost 5 bases and J lost 0, with 13 bases in between. This CDR3 has 16 amino acids. The germline gives CDR1 SGHNT, CDR2 YENEEA. The chain's CDR3 is CASSHRRPSNTGELFF. In DNA, the CDR3 is TGTGCCAGCAGCCACCGGAGACCCTCGAACACCGGGGAGCTGTTTTTT.

This clone was seen a few times. CDR3: CASSPPTSGGPSTDTQYF. CDR3 nucleotides: TGTGCCAGCTCACCACCGACTAGCGGGGGCCCTAGCACAGATACGCAGTATTTT. J is TRBJ2-3 and V is TRBV18; 12 positions agree with TRBD2. Losses at the gene ends were 0 bases for V and 0 bases for J; bases not matched to a gene: 4. Germline V lookup: CDR1 KGHSH, CDR2 LQKENI. There are 18 residues in the CDR3.

This chain joins TRBV27 and TRBJ2-3, with no clear D. CDR1 and CDR2 from the germline V gene are MNHEY and SMNVEV (reference sequence). The CDR3 totals 14 residues. V gave up 5 bases and J gave up 0 bases, with 9 bases separating them. The CDR3 is CASSLGYSTDTQYF. CDR3 bases: TGTGCCAGCAGTCTAGGTTATAGCACAGATACGCAGTATTTT.

The CDR3 DNA reads TGTGCCAGCAGCTTAGATGCTTTTTGGGGGAGGCAGACCCAGTACTTC. Protein sequence: CASSLDAFWGRQTQYF. The rearrangement links TRBV7-8 to TRBJ2-5, with a possible D match to TRBD2 (6 bases). This CDR3 contains 16 residues. Looked up from germline, CDR1 is SGHVS and CDR2 is FQNEAQ. V lost 1 base and J lost 6, with 18 bases in between.

This clone was seen more than once but under ten times. This chain connects TRBV6-2 or TRBV6-3 to TRBJ2-6, with TRBD2 matching over 11 bases. The CDR3 is 18 amino acids. Germline V CDR1 and CDR2: MNHEY, SVGEGT. J gave up 0 bases and V 6 bases, and 7 bases lay outside the gene matches. The CDR3 DNA reads as TGTGCCAGCAGCCCTCTAGCGGGGGGCTTCTCTGGGGCCAACGTCCTGACTTTC. Its protein product is CASSPLAGGFSGANVLTF.

The V and J genes are TRBV4-1 and TRBJ1-5, with 8 positions matching TRBD1. The CDR3 covers 13 residues. Looked up from germline, CDR1 is MGHRA and CDR2 is YSYEKL. Trimming cost V 5 bases and J 9 bases; bases outside gene matches: 6. The CDR3 here is CASSEQGVMPQHF. Written as DNA, the CDR3 is TGCGCCAGCAGCGAACAGGGGGTTATGCCCCAGCATTTT.

This clone has ten or more counts. The V gene is TRBV24-1, the J gene TRBJ2-7, with D unclear. Germline CDR1 and CDR2: KGHDR and SFDVKD. The V end lost 2 bases, the J end lost 6 bases, and 7 bases lay between the germline ends. The CDR3 is 12 amino acids. The CDR3 DNA reads as TGTGCCACCAGTGATTCTAAGCGCGAGCAGTACTTC. Its protein is CATSDSKREQYF.

The gene calls are TRBV7-8 and TRBJ1-2; 7 positions agree with TRBD1. The CDR3 runs 16 residues. V was pared by 0 bases and J by 5 bases, with 9 bases of the junction left unmatched. Germline values: CDR1 SGHVS, CDR2 FQNEAQ. CDR3: CASSLARAGGNYGYTF. The CDR3 region has the DNA TGTGCCAGCAGCTTAGCGAGGGCAGGGGGGAATTATGGCTACACCTTC.

This chain uses TRBV2 with TRBJ1-1; 9 nucleotides align to TRBD1. The germline CDR1 and CDR2 sequences are SNHLY and FYNNEI. The CDR3 extends over 14 amino acids. V was pared by 6 bases and J by 1 base, with 3 bases of the junction left unmatched. The CDR3 reads CASRRDRENTEAFF. The CDR3 region has the DNA TGTGCCAGCAGAAGGGACAGGGAGAACACTGAAGCTTTCTTT.

The table lists this clone with a few counts. The rearrangement joins TRBV6-5 to TRBJ1-1; 12 bases fit TRBD1. The J segment lost 2 bases and the V segment lost 6 bases, leaving 4 bases of the junction unmatched. The V gene's germline CDR1 is MNHEY and CDR2 SVGAGI. The CDR3 loop spans 15 amino acids. The CDR3 nucleotides are TGTGCCAGCAGCCGGGACAGGGGGCTTAACACTGAAGCTTTCTTT. Its translation is CASSRDRGLNTEAFF.

This clone has only a few counts. V usage is TRBV18 and J usage is TRBJ2-3; D remains unclear. V lost 4 bases and J lost 2, with 16 bases in between. The CDR3 totals 16 residues. CDR1 and CDR2 (germline): KGHSH, LQKENI. CDR3 residues: CASSRETSPDTDTQYF. The CDR3 coding sequence is TGTGCCAGCTCACGAGAGACTTCTCCTGACACAGATACGCAGTATTTT. Full variable domain (missing parts from reference TRBV18 and TRBJ2-3): NAGVMQNPRHLVRRRGQEARLRCSPMKGHSHVYWYRQLPEEGLKFMVYLQKENIIDESGMPKERFSAEFPKEGPSILRIQQVVRGDSAAYFCASSRETSPDTDTQYFGPGTRLTVL.

The gene calls are TRBV29-1 and TRBJ2-5, with TRBD1 matching over 7 bases. The germline CDR1 and CDR2 sequences are SQVTM and ANQGSEA. Unmatched junction bases numbered 4, after V lost 6 bases and J lost 0 bases. The CDR3 loop spans 13 amino acids. CDR3 DNA sequence: TGCAGCGTGCCGGGACAGAACCAAGAGACCCAGTACTTC. It yields the protein CSVPGQNQETQYF.

This chain links TRBV4-2 with TRBJ2-5, with a possible D match to TRBD1 (5 bases). The length of the CDR3 is 14 residues. V shed 0 bases and J shed 4 bases, with 9 bases lying between them. CDR1 is LGHNA, CDR2 YNFKEQ, per germline. The CDR3 sequence: CASSQDFRGETQYF. The CDR3 DNA reads TGTGCCAGCAGCCAAGATTTTAGGGGAGAGACCCAGTACTTC.

V gene TRBV7-3 combines with J gene TRBJ2-6; 7 bases map to TRBD1. The V and J ends lost 5 bases and 0 bases, in that order; junction bases with no gene match: 13. The CDR3 is 19 amino acids. Germline loops: CDR1 SGHTA, CDR2 FQGTGA. The DNA for the CDR3 is TGTGCCAGCAGCGAAAACAGGGGTGGAGGTCTCTCTGGGGCCAACGTCCTGACTTTC. Encoded protein: CASSENRGGGLSGANVLTF.

The chain carries TRBV11-2 and TRBJ2-3; D is ambiguous. Per germline, CDR1 SGHAT and CDR2 FQNNGV. The CDR3 is 16 residues long. The V end lost 2 bases, the J end lost 2 bases, and 14 bases lay between the germline ends. The CDR3 region is CASSLFANSNTDTQYF. The CDR3 DNA sequence: TGTGCCAGCAGCTTATTTGCGAACTCCAACACAGATACGCAGTATTTT.

A single count supports this clone. The chain links TRBV2 to TRBJ2-1, with TRBD1 identical over 9 bases. V shed 11 bases, J shed 4 bases, and the junction held 6 bases outside the gene matches. The CDR3 spans 13 residues. In germline, CDR1 is SNHLY, CDR2 FYNNEI. The CDR3 bases are TGTGCCGTCCACAGGGGGCTATACAATGAGCAGTTCTTC. It codes for CAVHRGLYNEQFF.

The rearrangement links TRBV28 to TRBJ2-2; TRBD2 matches 8 bases. In germline, CDR1 is MDHEN, CDR2 SYDVKM. With 10 bases clipped from V and 0 bases from J, the junction kept 7 bases outside the gene matches. The CDR3 sequence is 15 residues long. The CDR3 region has the DNA TGTGCCACTTTAATCGGGGGGGCGAACACCGGGGAGCTGTTTTTT. Protein product: CATLIGGANTGELFF.

For the CDR3, the DNA is TGCGCCAGCAGCCAAGATTCTCGGGGAGGTCAGCCCCAGCATTTT. Protein: CASSQDSRGGQPQHF. The rearrangement links TRBV4-1 to TRBJ1-5; D unclear. Looked up from germline, CDR1 is MGHRA and CDR2 is YSYEKL. The CDR3 consists of 15 residues. The V end was cut by 0 bases, the J end by 6 bases, with 12 bases between.